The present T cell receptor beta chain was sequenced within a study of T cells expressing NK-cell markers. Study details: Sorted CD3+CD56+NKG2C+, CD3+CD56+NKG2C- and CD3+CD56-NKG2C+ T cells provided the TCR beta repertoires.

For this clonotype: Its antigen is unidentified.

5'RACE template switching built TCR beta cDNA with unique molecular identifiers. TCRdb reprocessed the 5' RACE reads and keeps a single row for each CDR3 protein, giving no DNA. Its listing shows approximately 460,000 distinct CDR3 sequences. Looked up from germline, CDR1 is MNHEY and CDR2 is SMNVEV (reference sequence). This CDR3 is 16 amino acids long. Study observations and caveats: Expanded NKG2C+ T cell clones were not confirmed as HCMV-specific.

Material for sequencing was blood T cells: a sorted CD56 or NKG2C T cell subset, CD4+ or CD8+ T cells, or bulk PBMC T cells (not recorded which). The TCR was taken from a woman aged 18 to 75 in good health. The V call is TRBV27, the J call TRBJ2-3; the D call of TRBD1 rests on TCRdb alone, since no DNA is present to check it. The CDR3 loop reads CASSAGQGFYTDTQYF.